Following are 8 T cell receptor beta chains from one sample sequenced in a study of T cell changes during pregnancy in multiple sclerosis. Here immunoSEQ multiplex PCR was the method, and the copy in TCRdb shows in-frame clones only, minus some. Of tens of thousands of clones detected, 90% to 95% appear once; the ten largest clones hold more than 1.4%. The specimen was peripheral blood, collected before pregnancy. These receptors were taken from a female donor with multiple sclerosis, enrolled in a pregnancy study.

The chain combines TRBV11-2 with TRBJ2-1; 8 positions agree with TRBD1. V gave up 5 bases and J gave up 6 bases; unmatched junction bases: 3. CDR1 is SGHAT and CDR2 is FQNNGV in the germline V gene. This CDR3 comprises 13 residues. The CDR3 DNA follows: TGTGCCAGCAGCCTGGGACAGGTCAATGAGCAGTTCTTC. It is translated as CASSLGQVNEQFF.

CDR3 DNA: TGTGCCAGCAGTGAAGGGGGGGGGTCTGGGGCCAACGTCCTGACTTTC. It encodes CASSEGGGSGANVLTF. V is TRBV2 and J is TRBJ2-6; 7 bases line up with TRBD2. This CDR3 contains 16 residues. The germline CDR1 and CDR2 sequences are SNHLY and FYNNEI. J was trimmed by 1 base and V by 1 base; bases with no gene match: 1.

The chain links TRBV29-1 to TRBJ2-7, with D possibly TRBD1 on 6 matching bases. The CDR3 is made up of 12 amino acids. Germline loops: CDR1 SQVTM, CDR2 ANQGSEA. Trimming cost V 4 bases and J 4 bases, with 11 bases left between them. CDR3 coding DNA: TGCAGCGTTGGGCAGGGGCAATACGAGCAGTACTTC. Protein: CSVGQGQYEQYF.

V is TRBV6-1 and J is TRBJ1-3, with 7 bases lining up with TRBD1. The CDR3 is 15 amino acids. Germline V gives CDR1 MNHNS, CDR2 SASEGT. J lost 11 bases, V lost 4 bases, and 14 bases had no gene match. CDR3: CASSAEAGTVNAIYF. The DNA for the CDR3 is TGTGCCAGCAGTGCGGAGGCCGGGACAGTTAACGCCATATATTTT.

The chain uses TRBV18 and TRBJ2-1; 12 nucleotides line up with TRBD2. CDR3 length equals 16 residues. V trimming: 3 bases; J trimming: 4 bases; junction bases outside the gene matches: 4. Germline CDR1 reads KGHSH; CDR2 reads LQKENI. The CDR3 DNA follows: TGTGCCAGCTCACCCAGACTAGCGGGGGAGTACAATGAGCAGTTCTTC. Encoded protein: CASSPRLAGEYNEQFF.

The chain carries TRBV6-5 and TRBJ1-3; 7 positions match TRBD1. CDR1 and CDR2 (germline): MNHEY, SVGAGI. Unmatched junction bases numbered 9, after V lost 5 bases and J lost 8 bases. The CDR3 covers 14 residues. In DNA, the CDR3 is TGTGCCAGCAGTCCCTTGCTCAGGGGGGACACCATATATTTT. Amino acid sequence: CASSPLLRGDTIYF.

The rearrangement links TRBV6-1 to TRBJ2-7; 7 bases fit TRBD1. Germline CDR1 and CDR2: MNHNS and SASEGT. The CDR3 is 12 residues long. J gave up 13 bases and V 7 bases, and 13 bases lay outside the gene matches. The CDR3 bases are TGTGCCAGCACTGATACCGGGACAGATGGTTACTTC. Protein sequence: CASTDTGTDGYF.

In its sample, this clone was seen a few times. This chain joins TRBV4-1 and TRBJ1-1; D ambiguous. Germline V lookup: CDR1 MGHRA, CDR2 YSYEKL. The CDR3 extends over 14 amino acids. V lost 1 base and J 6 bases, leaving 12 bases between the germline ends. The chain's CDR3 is CASSQAARSPEAFF. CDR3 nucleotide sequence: TGCGCCAGCAGCCAAGCAGCTAGAAGCCCTGAAGCTTTCTTT.